The rows below give T cell receptor beta chains drawn from one sample of a study of blood T cell repertoires in COVID-19. TCRdb keeps only in-frame clones here, not all; method: immunoSEQ multiplex PCR. The sample gives approximately 300,000 clones, about nine tenths of which show up once; less than 4.5% is in the top ten. The sequenced material came from PBMCs or T cells enriched from blood (not recorded which). The source of these receptors is a man in his thirties or forties who had recovered from COVID-19. Each CDR3 is given with its conserved first and last residue. The D gene is left open where the match is weak. Some rows have no size entry. The others give once, few or many, or a class for an expanded clone.

clone size | J gene | D gene | V gene | CDR3 protein | CDR3 DNA
. | TRBJ2-7 | . | TRBV15 | CATSSKTGIYEQYF | TGTGCCACCAGCAGCAAGACAGGAATCTACGAGCAGTACTTC
few | TRBJ1-5 | . | TRBV18 | CASSPTSPGEWRNQPQHF | TGTGCCAGCTCACCAACCTCGCCAGGGGAGTGGAGAAATCAGCCCCAGCATTTT
. | TRBJ2-7 | TRBD2 | TRBV10-3 | CAINQGLTSGSYEQYF | TGTGCCATCAATCAAGGGTTGACTAGCGGATCCTACGAGCAGTACTTC
. | TRBJ1-1 | TRBD1 | TRBV19 | CASSSSQGDTEAFF | TGTGCCAGTAGTTCCTCACAGGGGGACACTGAAGCTTTCTTT
. | TRBJ1-2 | . | TRBV18 | CASSVTDSYGYTF | TGTGCCAGCTCCGTAACGGACAGTTATGGCTACACCTTC
. | TRBJ2-5 | TRBD2 | TRBV6-5 | CASSYGTSGQETQYF | TGTGCCAGCAGTTACGGGACTAGCGGCCAAGAGACCCAGTACTTC
. | TRBJ2-5 | TRBD2 | TRBV5-8 | CASSFGSGGTQETQYF | TGTGCCAGCAGCTTTGGGAGCGGGGGGACCCAAGAGACCCAGTACTTC
. | TRBJ2-7 | TRBD1 | TRBV30 | CAWSVGTGNEQYF | TGTGCCTGGAGTGTAGGGACAGGGAACGAGCAGTACTTC
once | TRBJ1-2 | TRBD1 | TRBV4-1 | CASSQGHGTGLHANYGYTF | TGCGCCAGCAGCCAAGGGCACGGGACAGGGCTTCATGCTAACTATGGCTACACCTTC
few | TRBJ2-1 | TRBD1 | TRBV6-4 | CASSDSETGFWNEQFF | TGTGCCAGCAGTGACTCAGAGACAGGGTTTTGGAATGAGCAGTTCTTC
. | TRBJ2-1 | . | TRBV2 | CASSDRTPYNEQFF | TGTGCCAGCAGTGATCGTACTCCGTACAATGAGCAGTTCTTC
. | TRBJ2-7 | TRBD1 | TRBV7-6 | CASSPGPGTGGRQYF | TGTGCCAGCAGCCCAGGACCCGGGACAGGGGGCCGTCAGTACTTC
. | TRBJ2-1 | TRBD2 | TRBV7-6 | CASSEERGGEQFF | TGTGCCAGCAGCGAAGAGCGCGGGGGGGAGCAGTTCTTC
. | TRBJ2-1 | TRBD1 | TRBV25-1 | CASRPGQGVNEQFF | TGTGCCAGCAGACCGGGACAGGGCGTCAATGAGCAGTTCTTC
. | TRBJ1-1 | TRBD1 | TRBV30 | CAWSRGGFTEAFF | TGTGCCTGGAGTAGAGGGGGCTTCACTGAAGCTTTCTTT
. | TRBJ1-5 | . | TRBV15 | CATSREPWDTLNQPQHF | TGTGCCACCAGCAGAGAACCCTGGGACACCCTGAATCAGCCCCAGCATTTT
. | TRBJ2-5 | TRBD2 | TRBV10-2 | CASVGTREETQYF | TGCGCCAGTGTTGGGACTAGGGAAGAGACCCAGTACTTC
. | TRBJ2-5 | . | TRBV10-1 | CASSETIQETQYF | TGCGCCAGCAGTGAGACAATCCAAGAGACCCAGTACTTC
. | TRBJ2-1 | . | TRBV23-1 | CASSQSMRPPWNEQFF | TGCGCCAGCAGTCAATCTATGAGGCCGCCGTGGAATGAGCAGTTCTTC
. | TRBJ2-7 | . | TRBV6-4 | CASSDDESPSSTYEQYF | TGTGCCAGCAGTGACGATGAAAGCCCTAGCAGCACCTACGAGCAGTACTTC
once | TRBJ1-4 | TRBD1 | TRBV18 | CASSPSPQGARTNEKLFF | TGTGCCAGCTCACCATCCCCACAGGGGGCCCGAACTAATGAAAAACTGTTTTTT
. | TRBJ1-2 | . | TRBV13 | CASSFRGSYGYTF | TGTGCCAGCAGCTTTAGGGGTTCCTATGGCTACACCTTC
once | TRBJ2-7 | . | TRBV7-8 | CASSLASAYEQYF | TGTGCCAGCAGCTTAGCTAGCGCCTACGAGCAGTACTTC
. | TRBJ1-2 | . | TRBV7-9 | CASSLADRANYGYTF | TGTGCCAGCAGCTTAGCGGACAGAGCTAACTATGGCTACACCTTC
. | TRBJ2-7 | TRBD2 | TRBV9 | CASSAEVGTTPYEQYF | TGTGCCAGCAGCGCGGAAGTAGGGACTACACCCTACGAGCAGTACTTC
. | TRBJ2-7 | TRBD1 | TRBV19 | CASSPQTGSSYEQYF | TGTGCCAGTAGTCCCCAGACAGGGTCCTCCTACGAGCAGTACTTC
. | TRBJ2-3 | . | TRBV10-1 | CASSESSRGYTDTQYF | TGCGCCAGCAGTGAGTCTTCCCGGGGGTACACAGATACGCAGTATTTT
. | TRBJ2-3 | . | TRBV7-9 | CASSTRTGTDTQYF | TGTGCCAGCAGCACCCGGACAGGCACAGATACGCAGTATTTT
. | TRBJ1-4 | TRBD1 | TRBV2 | CASRGQGVAADESEKLFF | TGTGCCAGCAGGGGACAGGGAGTCGCCGCCGATGAGAGTGAAAAACTGTTTTTT
. | TRBJ1-3 | TRBD1 | TRBV19 | CASSREGGGSGNTIYF | TGTGCCAGTAGTAGAGAAGGGGGCGGCTCTGGAAACACCATATATTTT
. | TRBJ2-7 | TRBD2 | TRBV7-6 | CASSPGLTSSYEQYF | TGTGCCAGCAGCCCGGGACTAACGAGCTCCTACGAGCAGTACTTC
many | TRBJ1-6 | . | TRBV7-6 | CASSLAAGKGSSYNSPLHF | TGTGCCAGCAGCTTAGCGGCGGGGAAGGGGAGCTCCTATAATTCACCCCTCCACTTT
. | TRBJ2-1 | TRBD2 | TRBV24-1 | CATSDTGTSGRNEQFF | TGTGCCACCAGTGATACCGGGACTAGCGGGAGGAATGAGCAGTTCTTC
. | TRBJ2-3 | TRBD1 | TRBV5-4 | CASRAASNRVQGGTDTQYF | TGTGCCAGCAGAGCGGCCTCCAACAGGGTTCAGGGGGGCACAGATACGCAGTATTTT
. | TRBJ2-7 | TRBD1 | TRBV7-9 | CASSPTGSYEQYF | TGTGCCAGCAGCCCGACAGGGTCCTACGAGCAGTACTTC
. | TRBJ2-2 | TRBD2 | TRBV11-3 | CASSLAGLAGTGELFF | TGTGCCAGCAGCTTAGCTGGACTAGCAGGCACCGGGGAGCTGTTTTTT
. | TRBJ2-4 | TRBD2 | TRBV3-1/TRBV3-2 | CASSPAGEVIQYF | TGTGCCAGCAGCCCAGCGGGGGAGGTCATTCAGTACTTC